Listed here is a single T cell receptor beta chain. Its antigen remains undetermined. No much larger clone exists at a distance of one base, and base qualities are not known. At diagnosis, tumor, uninvolved tumor-adjacent lung and peripheral blood were collected and then preserved as a mix of FFPE and fresh-frozen material. For TCR repertoire profiling, blood samples were analyzed in the form of peripheral blood mononuclear cells. The immunoSEQ Assay was used to sequence TCR beta CDR3 regions from DNA. In the paper's pipeline: To compute T cell density, TCR beta template counts were normalized to usable DNA, which was estimated by amplifying housekeeping genes. Richness was estimated with the preseqR package, extrapolating to 400,000 templates for PBMC samples and 120,000 templates for tissue samples. Clonality was defined as one minus Pielou's evenness. Tissue-enriched TCRs were identified through differential abundance testing performed on productive amino-acid clonotypes, with a minimum total count of 5 and an alpha of 0.1. The Jaccard Index and the Morisita Overlap Index were used to measure repertoire overlap between compartments. GLIPH grouped TCR beta CDR3s together with public tetramer-defined viral CDR3s, and a viral motif had to include at least three viral sequences and show V-gene enrichment. Entries here come from immuneACCESS through TCRdb and include only in-frame sequences with V and J called. Some clones fail to appear in such tables; in the studies checked, an unresolved V gene covers under half of the shortfall, and the cause of the remainder is unknown. V, J and clone size derive from that table, while D and trimming were established from the DNA sequence. This sample is represented by tens of thousands of clones; around nine tenths of them were singletons. Together, the top ten hold around a fifth of the sample.

These data originate in a study of T cells in localized non-small cell lung cancer (dated by TCRdb to about 2020). Study-wide context: The study analyzed T cell repertoires of over 200 early-stage NSCLC patients, comparing tumors and uninvolved tumor-adjacent lungs. The cohort consisted of a few hundred treatment-naive NSCLC patients whose localized lung tumors had been resected. The mean age of the NSCLC patients was about 64 years, with fewer than 150 men and about a hundred women. The full study reports these points: Higher T cell density in blood was associated with longer overall survival, whereas higher clonality in adjacent lung was associated with shorter survival. Because of the exploratory design, TCR variables were selected using unadjusted p-values without false-discovery rate correction. Uninvolved tumor-adjacent lung showed the highest T cell clonality, higher than tumor, which suggests more focused antigenic responses in the uninvolved tumor-adjacent lung. A median of around 57 of the top 100 tumor clones were detected in paired uninvolved adjacent lung, and some 30 of these tumor clones were also found among the top 100 clones of the paired uninvolved adjacent lung. Because multi-region tumor sequencing was not performed, intratumor heterogeneity could not be ruled out.

The CDR3 runs 14 residues from the cysteine to the phenylalanine. The DNA shown is the 42-base CDR3, in frame from base 1. The germline V gene specifies SNHLY as CDR1 and FYNNEI as CDR2. The junction carries 9 bases between V and J, which are trimmed by 5 bases and 0 bases respectively. This clonotype originated in a woman between 35 and 70 years old with stage I squamous cell lung carcinoma. The sample here was peripheral blood, taken before any cancer treatment. The chain employs TRBV2 and TRBJ2-3, with an unclear D gene assignment. The DNA reads as follows: TGTGCCAGCAGTCTCCAGCTGAGCACAGATACGCAGTATTTT. Its translation reads: CASSLQLSTDTQYF.